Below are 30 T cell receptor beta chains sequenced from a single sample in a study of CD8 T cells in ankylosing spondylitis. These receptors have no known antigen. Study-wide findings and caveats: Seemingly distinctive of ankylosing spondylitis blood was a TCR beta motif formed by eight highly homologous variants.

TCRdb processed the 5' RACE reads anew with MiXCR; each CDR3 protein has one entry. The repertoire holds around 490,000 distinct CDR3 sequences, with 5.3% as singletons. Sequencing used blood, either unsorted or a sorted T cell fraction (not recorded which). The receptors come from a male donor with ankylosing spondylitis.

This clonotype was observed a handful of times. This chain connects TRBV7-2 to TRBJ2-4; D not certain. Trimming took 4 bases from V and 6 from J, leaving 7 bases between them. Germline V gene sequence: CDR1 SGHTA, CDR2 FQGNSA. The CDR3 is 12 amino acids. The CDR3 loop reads CASSSYSNIQYF. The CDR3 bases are TGTGCCAGCAGCTCCTATTCAAACATTCAGTACTTC.

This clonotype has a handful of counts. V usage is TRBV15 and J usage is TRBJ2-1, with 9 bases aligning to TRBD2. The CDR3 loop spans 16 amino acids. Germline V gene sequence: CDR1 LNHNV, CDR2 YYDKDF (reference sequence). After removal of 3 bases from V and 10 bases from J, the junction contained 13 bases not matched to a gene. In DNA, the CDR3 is TGTGCCACCAGCAGCCCCGGGACTAGCCCTTTTCGCGAGCAGTTCTTC. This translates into CATSSPGTSPFREQFF.

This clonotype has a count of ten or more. The CDR3 DNA sequence: TGTGCCAGCAGCGTTGGGACCCGGGGAGCCAAAAACATTCAGTACTTC. It yields the protein CASSVGTRGAKNIQYF. This chain links TRBV9 with TRBJ2-4, with D possibly being TRBD1 or TRBD2 (5 bases each). The CDR3 length is 16 residues. Trimming cost V 2 bases and J 0 bases, with 12 bases left between them. Germline V lookup: CDR1 SGDLS, CDR2 YYNGEE. Full variable domain (outside the CDR3, taken from reference TRBV9 and TRBJ2-4): DSGVTQTPKHLITATGQRVTLRCSPRSGDLSVYWYQQSLDQGLQFLIQYYNGEERAKGNILERFSAQQFPDLHSELNLSSLELGDSALYFCASSVGTRGAKNIQYFGAGTRLSVL.

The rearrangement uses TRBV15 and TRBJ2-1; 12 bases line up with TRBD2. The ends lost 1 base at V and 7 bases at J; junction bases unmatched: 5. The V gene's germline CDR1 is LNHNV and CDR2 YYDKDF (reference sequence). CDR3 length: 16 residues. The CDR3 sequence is CATSRGTSGIRNEQFF. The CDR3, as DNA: TGTGCCACCAGCAGAGGGACTAGCGGGATTAGGAATGAGCAGTTCTTC.

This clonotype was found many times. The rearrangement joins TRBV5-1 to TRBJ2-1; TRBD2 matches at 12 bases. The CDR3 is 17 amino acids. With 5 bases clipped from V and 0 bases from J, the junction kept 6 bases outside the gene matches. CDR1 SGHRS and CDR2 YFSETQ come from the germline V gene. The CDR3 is CASSVASGRDSYNEQFF. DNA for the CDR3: TGCGCCAGCAGTGTGGCTAGCGGGAGGGACTCCTACAATGAGCAGTTCTTC.

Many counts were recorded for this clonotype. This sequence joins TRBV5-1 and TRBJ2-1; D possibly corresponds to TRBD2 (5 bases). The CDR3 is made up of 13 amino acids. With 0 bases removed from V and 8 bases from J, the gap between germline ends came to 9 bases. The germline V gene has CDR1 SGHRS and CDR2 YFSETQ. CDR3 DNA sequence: TGCGCCAGCAGCTTGGTAGGGAGAGATGAGCAGTTCTTC. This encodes CASSLVGRDEQFF.

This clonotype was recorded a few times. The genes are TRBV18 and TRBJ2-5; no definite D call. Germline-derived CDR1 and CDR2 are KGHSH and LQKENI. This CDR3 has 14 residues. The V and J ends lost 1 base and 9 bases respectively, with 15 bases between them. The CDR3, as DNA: TGTGCCAGCTCACCACTCACCGCGAAGGTGGCCCAGTACTTC. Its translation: CASSPLTAKVAQYF.

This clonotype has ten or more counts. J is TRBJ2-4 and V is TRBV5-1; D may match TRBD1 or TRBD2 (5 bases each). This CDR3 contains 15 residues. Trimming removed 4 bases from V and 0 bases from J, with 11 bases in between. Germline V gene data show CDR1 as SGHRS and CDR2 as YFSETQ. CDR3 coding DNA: TGCGCCAGCAGCAGAGGGGTGCTAGCCAAAAACATTCAGTACTTC. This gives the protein CASSRGVLAKNIQYF.

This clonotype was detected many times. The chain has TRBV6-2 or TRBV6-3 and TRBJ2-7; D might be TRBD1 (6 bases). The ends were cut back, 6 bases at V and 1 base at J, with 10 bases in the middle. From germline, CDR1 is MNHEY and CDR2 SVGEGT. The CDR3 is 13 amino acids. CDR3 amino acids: CASRLQGSYEQYF. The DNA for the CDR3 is TGTGCCAGCAGACTACAGGGATCCTACGAGCAGTACTTC.

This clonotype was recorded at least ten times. The CDR3, as DNA: TGTGCCAGCAGCTTAGTGTCGGGGAATAGCAATCAGCCCCAGCATTTT. This translates into CASSLVSGNSNQPQHF. This sequence joins TRBV7-9 and TRBJ1-5; D call uncertain. The CDR3 is made up of 16 amino acids. Deletions cut 1 base from V and 0 bases from J, with 10 bases between. Germline-derived CDR1 and CDR2 are SEHNR and FQNEAQ (reference sequence).

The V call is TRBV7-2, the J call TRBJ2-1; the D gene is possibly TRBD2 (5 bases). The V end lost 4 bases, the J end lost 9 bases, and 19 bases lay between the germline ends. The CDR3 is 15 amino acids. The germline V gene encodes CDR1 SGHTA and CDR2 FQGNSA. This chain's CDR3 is CASSSVGSRRSEQFF. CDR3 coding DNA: TGTGCCAGCAGCTCCGTGGGGAGCAGGAGAAGTGAGCAGTTCTTC.

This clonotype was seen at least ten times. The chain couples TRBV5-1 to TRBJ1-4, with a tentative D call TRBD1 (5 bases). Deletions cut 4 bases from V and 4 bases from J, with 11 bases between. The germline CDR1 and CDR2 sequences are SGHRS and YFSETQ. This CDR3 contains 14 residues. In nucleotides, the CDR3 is TGCGCCAGCAGCCCTGGGACCGGTAATGAAAAACTGTTTTTT. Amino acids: CASSPGTGNEKLFF.

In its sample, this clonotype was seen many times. The CDR3 DNA follows: TGTGCCAGCAAGGACCCGGGACAGGGGGTGGTCGGCTACACCTTC. It encodes CASKDPGQGVVGYTF. J is TRBJ1-2 and V is TRBV6-1, with TRBD1 matching over 11 bases. The CDR3 consists of 15 residues. Per germline, CDR1 MNHNS and CDR2 SASEGT. The V gene end was trimmed by 7 bases and the J gene end by 8 bases; junction bases not matched to a gene: 12.

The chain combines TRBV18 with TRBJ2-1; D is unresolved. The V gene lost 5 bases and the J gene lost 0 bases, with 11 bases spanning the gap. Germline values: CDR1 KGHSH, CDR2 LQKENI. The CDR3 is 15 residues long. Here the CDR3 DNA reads TGTGCCAGCTCAGCAGGAGTGGGCTCCTACAATGAGCAGTTCTTC. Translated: CASSAGVGSYNEQFF. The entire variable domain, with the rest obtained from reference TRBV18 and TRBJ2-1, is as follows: NAGVMQNPRHLVRRRGQEARLRCSPMKGHSHVYWYRQLPEEGLKFMVYLQKENIIDESGMPKERFSAEFPKEGPSILRIQQVVRGDSAAYFCASSAGVGSYNEQFFGPGTRLTVL.

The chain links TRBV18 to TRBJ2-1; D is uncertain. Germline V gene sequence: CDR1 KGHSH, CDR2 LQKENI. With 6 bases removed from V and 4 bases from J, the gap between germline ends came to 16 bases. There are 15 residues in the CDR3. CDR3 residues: CASSTALVSYNEQFF. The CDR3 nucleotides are TGTGCCAGCTCCACGGCTCTAGTCTCTTACAATGAGCAGTTCTTC.

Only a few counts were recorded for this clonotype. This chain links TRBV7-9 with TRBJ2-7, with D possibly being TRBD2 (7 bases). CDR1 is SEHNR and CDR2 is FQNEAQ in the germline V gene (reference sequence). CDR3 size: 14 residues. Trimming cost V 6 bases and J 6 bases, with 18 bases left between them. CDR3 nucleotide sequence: TGTGCCAGCAGGCTCGGAGGGGGGGTGAGCGAGCAGTACTTC. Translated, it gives CASRLGGGVSEQYF.

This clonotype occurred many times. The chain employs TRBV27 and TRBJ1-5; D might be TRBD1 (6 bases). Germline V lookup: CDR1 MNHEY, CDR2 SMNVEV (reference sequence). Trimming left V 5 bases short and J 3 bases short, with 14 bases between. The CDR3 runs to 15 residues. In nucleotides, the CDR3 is TGTGCCAGCAGTCGATCGAGGGGGACCAATCAGCCCCAGCATTTT. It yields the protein CASSRSRGTNQPQHF.

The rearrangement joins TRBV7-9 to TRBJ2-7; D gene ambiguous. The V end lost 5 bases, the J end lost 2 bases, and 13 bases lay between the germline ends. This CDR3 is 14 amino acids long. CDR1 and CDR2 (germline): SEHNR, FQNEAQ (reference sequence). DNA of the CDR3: TGTGCCAGCAGCGCAGGCGTTGGAACCTACGAGCAGTACTTC. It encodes CASSAGVGTYEQYF.

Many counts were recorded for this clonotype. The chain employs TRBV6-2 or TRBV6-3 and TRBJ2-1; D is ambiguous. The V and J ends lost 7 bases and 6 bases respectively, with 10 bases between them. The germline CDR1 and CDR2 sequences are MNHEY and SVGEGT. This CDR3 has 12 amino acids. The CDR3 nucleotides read TGTGCCAGCAACAACCCCACCAATGAGCAGTTCTTC. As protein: CASNNPTNEQFF.

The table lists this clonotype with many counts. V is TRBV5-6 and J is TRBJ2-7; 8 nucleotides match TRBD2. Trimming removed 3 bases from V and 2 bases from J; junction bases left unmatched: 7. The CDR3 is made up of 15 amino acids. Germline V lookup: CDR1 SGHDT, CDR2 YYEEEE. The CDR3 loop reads CASSSGTRFTYEQYF. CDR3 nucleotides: TGTGCCAGCAGCTCTGGGACTAGATTTACCTACGAGCAGTACTTC.

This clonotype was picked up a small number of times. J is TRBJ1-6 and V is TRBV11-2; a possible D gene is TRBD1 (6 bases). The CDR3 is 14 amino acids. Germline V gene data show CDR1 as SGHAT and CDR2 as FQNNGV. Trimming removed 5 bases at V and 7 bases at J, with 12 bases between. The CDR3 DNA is TGTGCCAGCAGCCCAGGGGTAGGGAATTCACCCCTCCACTTT. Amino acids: CASSPGVGNSPLHF.

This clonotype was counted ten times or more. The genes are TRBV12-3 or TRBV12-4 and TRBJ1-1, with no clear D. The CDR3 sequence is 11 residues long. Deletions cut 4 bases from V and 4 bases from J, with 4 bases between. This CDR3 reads CASSSATEAFF. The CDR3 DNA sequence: TGTGCCAGCAGTTCTGCCACTGAAGCTTTCTTT.

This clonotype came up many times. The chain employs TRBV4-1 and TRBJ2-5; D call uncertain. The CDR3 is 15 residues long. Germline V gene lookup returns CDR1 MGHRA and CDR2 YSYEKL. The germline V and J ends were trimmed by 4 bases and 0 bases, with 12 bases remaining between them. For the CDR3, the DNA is TGCGCCAGCAGCCCCAGACTGTCGTACCAAGAGACCCAGTACTTC. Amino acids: CASSPRLSYQETQYF.

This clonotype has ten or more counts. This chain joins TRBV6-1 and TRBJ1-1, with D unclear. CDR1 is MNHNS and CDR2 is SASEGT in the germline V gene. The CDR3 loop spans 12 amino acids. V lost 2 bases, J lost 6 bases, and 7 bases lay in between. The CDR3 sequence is CASSEQWPEAFF. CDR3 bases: TGTGCCAGCAGTGAACAGTGGCCTGAAGCTTTCTTT.

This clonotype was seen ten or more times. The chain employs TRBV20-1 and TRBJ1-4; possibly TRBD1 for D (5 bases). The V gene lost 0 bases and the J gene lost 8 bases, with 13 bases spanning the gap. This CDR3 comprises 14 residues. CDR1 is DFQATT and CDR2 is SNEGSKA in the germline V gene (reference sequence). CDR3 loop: CSARDPGQGEKLFF. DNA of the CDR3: TGCAGTGCTAGAGATCCGGGGCAAGGGGAAAAACTGTTTTTT.

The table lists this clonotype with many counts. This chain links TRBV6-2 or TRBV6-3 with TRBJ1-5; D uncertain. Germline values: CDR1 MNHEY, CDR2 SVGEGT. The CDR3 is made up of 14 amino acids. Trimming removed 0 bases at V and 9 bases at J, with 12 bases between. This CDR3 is CASSYSGGKGPQHF. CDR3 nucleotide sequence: TGTGCCAGCAGTTACTCTGGTGGGAAGGGGCCCCAGCATTTT.

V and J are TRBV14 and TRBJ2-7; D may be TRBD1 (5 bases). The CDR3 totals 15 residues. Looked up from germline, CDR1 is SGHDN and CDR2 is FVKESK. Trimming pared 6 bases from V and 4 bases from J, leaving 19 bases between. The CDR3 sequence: CASSPIVRGEYEQYF. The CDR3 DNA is TGTGCCAGCAGTCCGATAGTAAGGGGCGAATACGAGCAGTACTTC.

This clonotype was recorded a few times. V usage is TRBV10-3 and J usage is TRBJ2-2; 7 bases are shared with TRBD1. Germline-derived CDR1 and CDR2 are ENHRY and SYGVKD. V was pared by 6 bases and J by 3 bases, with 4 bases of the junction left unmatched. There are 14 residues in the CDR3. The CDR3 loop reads CAIRGTVHTGELFF. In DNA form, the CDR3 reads TGTGCCATCAGAGGGACAGTGCACACCGGGGAGCTGTTTTTT.

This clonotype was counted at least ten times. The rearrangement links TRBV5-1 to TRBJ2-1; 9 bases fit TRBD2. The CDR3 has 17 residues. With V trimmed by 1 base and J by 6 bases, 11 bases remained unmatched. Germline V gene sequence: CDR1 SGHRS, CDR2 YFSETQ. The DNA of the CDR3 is TGCGCCAGCAGCTTGCTTGGCGGGAGGGCCCATAGCAATGAGCAGTTCTTC. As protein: CASSLLGGRAHSNEQFF.

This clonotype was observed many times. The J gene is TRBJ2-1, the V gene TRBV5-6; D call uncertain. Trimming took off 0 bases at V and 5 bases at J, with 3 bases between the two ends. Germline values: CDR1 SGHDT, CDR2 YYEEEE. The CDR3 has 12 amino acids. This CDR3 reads CASSLEDNEQFF. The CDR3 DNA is TGTGCCAGCAGCTTGGAAGACAATGAGCAGTTCTTC.